This T cell receptor (beta chain) derives from a study of blood T cells in healthy people across ages. The CDR3 loop spans 16 amino acids. Germline CDR1 MGHRA, CDR2 YSYEKL. Unmatched junction bases numbered 9, after V lost 2 bases and J lost 3 bases. PCR was performed a second time for roughly 6 to 12 cycles using a sample-barcoded 5' primer and a J-beta primer mix. TCRdb ran MiXCR on the 5' RACE reads and lists one entry per CDR3 protein. The data show 700,000 or so distinct CDR3 sequences, with around 43% seen just once and approximately 31% held by the top ten. This clonotype was seen many times. The clonotype was recovered from a man aged 80 or over in good health. Specimen: blood. This sequence joins TRBV4-1 and TRBJ2-5, with 7 nucleotides matching TRBD1. The CDR3 loop reads CASSQSIGQGEETQYF. DNA of the CDR3: TGCGCCAGCAGCCAATCAATAGGGCAGGGGGAAGAGACCCAGTACTTC.